A single sample gave rise to the 13 T cell receptor beta chains below, sequenced in a study of molecular identifiers for immune sequencing clone quantification. TCRdb called the PCR reads again in MiXCR, with one record for every CDR3 protein. The data hold some 580,000 distinct CDR3 sequences, with 25% observed a single time. Sequencing was carried out using naive CD8+ T cells from blood, with Jurkat cell RNA spiked in. Subset: FACS-sorted CD8+CD4-CCR7+CD45RA+ naive T cells. These receptor sequences come from a human donor in good health. Some libraries in this study had Jurkat cell RNA spiked in.

As to this clonotype: A read error may account for a junction end that differs from germline. This rearrangement joins TRBV20-1 to TRBJ2-7, with TRBD2 identical over 7 bases. This CDR3 contains 13 residues. The V gene's germline CDR1 is DFQATT and CDR2 SNEGSKA (reference sequence). The CDR3 DNA is TGCTGTGCCGTACCTAGCGGCTTCTACGAGCAGTACTTC. Translating it yields CCAVPSGFYEQYF.

Ten or more counts support this clonotype. The V and J genes are TRBV29-1 and TRBJ2-3, with a tentative D call TRBD2 (7 bases). The length of the CDR3 is 13 residues. CDR1 and CDR2 (germline): SQVTM, ANQGSEA. V was trimmed by 7 bases and J by 1 base, leaving 12 bases between them. CDR3 residues: CSAGGARTDTQYF. The CDR3 region has the DNA TGCAGCGCTGGGGGGGCCCGCACAGATACGCAGTATTTT.

The chain couples TRBV4-1 to TRBJ2-3; tentatively, D is TRBD2 (6 bases). The CDR3 consists of 16 residues. In germline, CDR1 is MGHRA, CDR2 YSYEKL. Trimming removed 4 bases at V and 0 bases at J, with 14 bases between. CDR3 nucleotides: TGCGCCAGCAGCCCTTTTAGCGGATTTAGCACAGATACGCAGTATTTT. It is translated as CASSPFSGFSTDTQYF.

In its sample, this clonotype was seen many times. The chain uses TRBV3-1 and TRBJ2-7, with D perhaps TRBD2 (6 bases). Trimming pared 3 bases from V and 3 bases from J, leaving 15 bases between. The CDR3 has 15 amino acids. Germline values: CDR1 LGHDT, CDR2 YNNKEL (reference sequence). CDR3 nucleotides: TGTGCCAGCAGCCAGGCGGGACTTGGGTACTACGAGCAGTACTTC. This codes for CASSQAGLGYYEQYF.

This clonotype was observed a few times. The chain recombines TRBV27 with TRBJ2-3; possible D gene TRBD2, 6 bases. The CDR3 sequence is 15 residues long. Germline lookup yields CDR1 MNHEY and CDR2 SMNVEV (reference sequence). Trimming removed 3 bases at V and 2 bases at J, with 12 bases between. The CDR3 DNA is TGTGCCAGCAGTTTGGGTAGCGGATACACAGATACGCAGTATTTT. It yields the protein CASSLGSGYTDTQYF.

Regarding this clonotype: Possible read error: a much larger clone is one base away. The gene calls are TRBV27 and TRBJ2-3; D is ambiguous. This CDR3 contains 14 residues. Germline V CDR1 and CDR2: MNHEY, SMNVEV (reference sequence). CDR3 coding DNA: TGTGCCAGCAGTTTGGGGTACAGAACAGATACGCATTATTTT. Amino acids: CASSLGYRTDTHYF.

The gene calls are TRBV12-3 or TRBV12-4 and TRBJ1-3, with TRBD1 identical over 7 bases. V dropped 6 bases and J dropped 2; count of bases not matched to a gene: 4. This CDR3 contains 14 residues. As DNA, the CDR3 is TGTGCCAGCAGCCACAGGGGTGCTGGAAACACCATATATTTT. Encoded protein: CASSHRGAGNTIYF.

V gene TRBV4-3 combines with J gene TRBJ2-1, with D perhaps assigned TRBD1 or TRBD2 (6 bases each). V was cut by 4 bases and J by 4 bases, with 23 bases left in between. Per germline, CDR1 LGHNA and CDR2 YSLEER. The CDR3 runs 18 residues. The CDR3 sequence: CASSPLGGGRDLYNEQFF. DNA for the CDR3: TGCGCCAGCAGCCCCTTAGGAGGGGGGCGAGACCTTTACAATGAGCAGTTCTTC.

The rearrangement links TRBV27 to TRBJ1-2, with 7 bases that match TRBD1. The CDR3 runs to 14 residues. Trimming cost V 2 bases and J 6 bases; bases outside gene matches: 6. Germline V gene lookup returns CDR1 MNHEY and CDR2 SMNVEV (reference sequence). This CDR3 is CASSLLEGGDGYTF. In DNA form, the CDR3 reads TGTGCCAGCAGTTTACTGGAAGGGGGCGATGGCTACACCTTC.

This clonotype was observed many times. V usage is TRBV20-1 and J usage is TRBJ1-1; D uncertain. CDR3 size: 18 residues. Trimming removed 1 base from V and 0 bases from J, with 21 bases in between. CDR1 and CDR2 from the germline V gene are DFQATT and SNEGSKA (reference sequence). The CDR3 coding sequence is TGCAGTGCTAGAGCCTATCTGGGCCCACAAGGCATGAACACTGAAGCTTTCTTT. Translated, it gives CSARAYLGPQGMNTEAFF.

The chain recombines TRBV24-1 with TRBJ2-3; 8 nucleotides agree with TRBD2. Germline assignment: CDR1 KGHDR and CDR2 SFDVKD. V lost 0 bases, J lost 0 bases, and 10 bases stayed unmatched. The CDR3 covers 19 residues. DNA of the CDR3: TGTGCCACCAGTGATTTGAAGCGGGAGCGGATAGCTAGCACAGATACGCAGTATTTT. Encoded protein: CATSDLKRERIASTDTQYF.

Details on this clonotype: Relative to the germline gene, one junction end is altered; a read error may explain this. The chain couples TRBV4-3 to TRBJ2-1; possible D gene TRBD2, 6 bases. This CDR3 is built from 14 residues. Germline CDR1 LGHNA, CDR2 YSLEER. The CDR3 here is CGSRVAASYNEQFF. The CDR3 DNA follows: TGCGGCAGCAGGGTAGCGGCCTCTTACAATGAGCAGTTCTTC.

The chain employs TRBV4-3 and TRBJ2-5; 12 bases agree with TRBD2. V lost 0 bases and J lost 4; bases outside the gene matches: 3. Germline V gene data show CDR1 as LGHNA and CDR2 as YSLEER. The CDR3 is 16 amino acids. The CDR3 sequence: CASSQDRLAGVETQYF. CDR3 nucleotides: TGCGCCAGCAGCCAAGACCGACTAGCGGGAGTAGAGACCCAGTACTTC.